The text below deals with one T cell receptor (beta chain). Followed over time, Seattle patients had been enrolled while infection was active. Original analysis: Amplification with reference gene primers provided the estimates of nucleated cell counts. Repertoires were generated with immunoSEQ multiplex PCR, while TCRdb's copy carries only in-frame clones and drops some. V and J calls and clone size are copied from that table; D and trimming were computed from the DNA. The data contain 250,000 to 300,000 clones, approximately 91% of them singletons. These data belong to a study of blood T cell repertoires in COVID-19. The receptor's source is a woman under 40 with COVID-19, enrolled during active disease. The sample was peripheral blood.

CDR3 amino acids: CASSPSGTGGREQYF. In nucleotides, the CDR3 is TGTGCCAGCAGTCCCTCCGGGACAGGGGGTAGAGAGCAGTACTTC. This chain joins TRBV28 and TRBJ2-7, with 11 bases that match TRBD1. V shed 5 bases and J 7 bases; nucleotides not matched to a gene: 10. CDR3 length: 15 residues. CDR1 MDHEN and CDR2 SYDVKM come from the germline V gene.